This TCR beta chain was sequenced for a study of T-cell reconstitution after alpha-beta-depleted transplantation in children listed by TCRdb under 2016. Turning to the overall study: T-cell immune reconstitution after TCRalphabeta/CD19-depleted allogeneic hematopoietic cell transplantation in children was quantitatively tracked in the study by means of TCR repertoire profiling.

Library preparation used PCR. The sequencer listed for this sample is Illumina HiSeq 2500. Molecular barcoding was employed in the preparation of TCR libraries, with unique molecular identifiers being used to normalize TCRbeta repertoire quantification. TCRdb took the public reads, trimmed them with fastp at Q25, ran MiXCR for clone calling and kept in-frame beta chains. Rows merge per CDR3 protein into single entries with the most common DNA and genes. The sample records about 480,000 distinct CDR3 sequences, under 15% of which are singletons. The ten largest clones add up to about 5.6% of the sample. As concerns this clonotype: Its antigen specificity is not known. Base quality data are lacking; no much larger clone is found one base away.

CDR3 length: 13 amino acids, cysteine to phenylalanine. The retained sequence is limited to the CDR3, 39 bases, with the frame set at the first base. CDR1 and CDR2 are drawn from the germline V gene: KGHDR, SFDVKD. Relative to germline, V is 4 bases shorter and J is 6 bases shorter, with 12 bases between their ends. The TCR was taken from a human donor who donated a stem cell graft to a child with combined immunodeficiency. The sequence is built from TRBV24-1 and TRBJ2-7; the D match is possibly TRBD1 or TRBD2, with 5 bases aligned in each. This material consisted of PBMCs from the stem cell graft donor, taken from the stem cell graft. The CDR3 here reads CATSERTGLEQYF. The DNA sequence is given as TGTGCCACCAGTGAGCGTACAGGACTCGAGCAGTACTTC.